This entry lists 32 T cell receptor beta chains sequenced from one sample in a study of T cells in Graves' hyperthyroidism and ophthalmopathy. The investigators amplified TCR beta CDR3 regions from RNA transcripts. When the TCR CDR3 underwent first-round RT-PCR, the HTBI primer set was used. MiXCR, applied by TCRdb to the multiplex PCR reads, yields one record per CDR3 protein. Among roughly 740,000 distinct CDR3 sequences, approximately 16% were seen once, and the ten largest hold approximately 8%. Material: blood. The receptors derive from a man aged 18 to 30 with Graves' hyperthyroidism.

There are a few counts of this clonotype. The chain joins TRBV20-1 to TRBJ1-5; 8 bases agree with TRBD1. V was clipped by 0 bases and J by 7 bases; unmatched bases: 8. Looked up from germline, CDR1 is DFQATT and CDR2 is SNEGSKA (reference sequence). This CDR3 has 15 amino acids. Here the CDR3 DNA reads TGCAGTGCTAGAGATTTGGGCAGGGGGCGCCAGCCCCAGCATTTT. Translation gives CSARDLGRGRQPQHF.

This clonotype was found a few times. A single base separates this from a much larger clone, so it may be a read error. This chain's CDR3 is CASIYGLSTEAFF. DNA for the CDR3: TGTGCCAGCATTTACGGCCTAAGCACTGAAGCTTTCTTT. The chain uses TRBV2 and TRBJ1-1; unclear D gene. The CDR3 length is 13 residues. Trimming shortened V by 7 bases and J by 4 bases, and 13 bases separated the two germline ends. CDR1 and CDR2 from the germline V gene are SNHLY and FYNNEI.

The table lists this clonotype with a few counts. The J gene is TRBJ1-5, the V gene TRBV12-3 or TRBV12-4, with 7 bases aligning to TRBD1. The J segment lost 16 bases and the V segment lost 4 bases, leaving 10 bases of the junction unmatched. The CDR3 covers 12 residues. The CDR3 reads CASSSPGDRRHF. The CDR3, as DNA: TGTGCCAGCAGTTCCCCCGGGGACAGAAGACATTTT.

CDR3 bases: TGCAGTGCTAGAGATTTTAGGGGGACTAGCTCCCACTCTGGGGCCAACGTCCTGACTTTC. This codes for CSARDFRGTSSHSGANVLTF. This rearrangement joins TRBV20-1 to TRBJ2-6; TRBD2 matches 9 bases. V lost 0 bases and J lost 0; bases outside the gene matches: 12. Germline V lookup: CDR1 DFQATT, CDR2 SNEGSKA (reference sequence). This CDR3 spans 20 amino acids.

There are many counts of this clonotype. This chain uses TRBV20-1 with TRBJ2-3; maybe TRBD1 (7 bases). The CDR3 loop spans 14 amino acids. Trimming pared 7 bases from V and 0 bases from J, leaving 14 bases between. Germline CDR1 DFQATT, CDR2 SNEGSKA (reference sequence). The CDR3 loop reads CSVQGGPSTDTQYF. CDR3 nucleotides: TGCAGTGTTCAGGGGGGACCTAGCACAGATACGCAGTATTTT.

This chain joins TRBV29-1 and TRBJ2-5, with a weak D call TRBD2 (6 bases). The CDR3 sequence is 15 residues long. Trimming took off 2 bases at V and 1 base at J, with 14 bases between the two ends. CDR1 and CDR2 (germline): SQVTM, ANQGSEA. The CDR3 DNA reads as TGCAGCGTTGAACGAGTTCCGGGAGTCCAAGAGACCCAGTACTTC. Translating it yields CSVERVPGVQETQYF.

This chain joins TRBV29-1 and TRBJ2-5; D may be TRBD2 (6 bases). Germline-derived CDR1 and CDR2 are SQVTM and ANQGSEA. The CDR3 contains 13 residues. Trimming took 1 base from V and 5 from J, leaving 11 bases between them. The CDR3 nucleotides are TGCAGCGTTGAAGGACTAGAATGGGAGACCCAGTACTTC. It specifies CSVEGLEWETQYF.

This clonotype was seen many times. This chain uses TRBV30 with TRBJ2-1; TRBD2 matches at 12 bases. This CDR3 spans 19 amino acids. Germline CDR1 reads GTSNPN; CDR2 reads SVGIG (reference sequence). The V gene end was trimmed by 3 bases and the J gene end by 0 bases; junction bases not matched to a gene: 12. Written as DNA, the CDR3 is TGTGCCTGGAGCTCGACACCGGGACTAGCGGGCCTCTCCTACAATGAGCAGTTCTTC. Translating gives CAWSSTPGLAGLSYNEQFF.

This clonotype came up many times. V usage is TRBV6-2 or TRBV6-3 and J usage is TRBJ2-1; D is undetermined. The CDR3 length is 13 residues. Germline CDR1 and CDR2: MNHEY and SVGEGT. The V gene lost 5 bases and the J gene lost 7 bases, with 12 bases spanning the gap. The chain's CDR3 is CASSSGWVNEQFF. CDR3 DNA: TGTGCCAGCAGTAGTGGATGGGTGAATGAGCAGTTCTTC.

In its sample, this clonotype was seen many times. The chain links TRBV28 to TRBJ2-6, with D perhaps TRBD1 (6 bases). The V end lost 4 bases, the J end lost 2 bases, and 18 bases lay between the germline ends. The germline V gene encodes CDR1 MDHEN and CDR2 SYDVKM. CDR3 length: 18 residues. CDR3: CASSSPLGGSAGANVLTF. In DNA, the CDR3 is TGTGCCAGCAGTTCCCCATTAGGGGGTAGCGCTGGGGCCAACGTCCTGACTTTC.

The V call is TRBV5-6, the J call TRBJ2-7, with 8 bases identical to TRBD2. J lost 9 bases, V lost 2 bases, and 10 bases had no gene match. This CDR3 is 14 amino acids long. Germline CDR1 is SGHDT and CDR2 is YYEEEE. The DNA for the CDR3 is TGTGCCAGCAGCTTTTTGACGGGAGGGCATTGGCAGTACTTC. It is translated as CASSFLTGGHWQYF.

This rearrangement joins TRBV6-5 to TRBJ1-4; a weak D match, TRBD1 (5 bases). This CDR3 is built from 18 residues. Trimming left V 0 bases short and J 0 bases short, with 14 bases between. Per the germline V gene, CDR1 is MNHEY and CDR2 is SVGAGI. In nucleotides, the CDR3 is TGTGCCAGCAGTTACTCGGGACGGGACCCAACAACTAATGAAAAACTGTTTTTT. Protein: CASSYSGRDPTTNEKLFF.

This clonotype was picked up a small number of times. This chain joins TRBV28 and TRBJ1-5; D not certain. CDR1 is MDHEN and CDR2 is SYDVKM in the germline V gene. Trimming removed 2 bases from V and 0 bases from J, with 11 bases in between. The CDR3 extends over 16 amino acids. This chain's CDR3 is CASSLPRLISNQPQHF. CDR3 nucleotides: TGTGCCAGCAGTTTACCCAGATTAATTAGCAATCAGCCCCAGCATTTT.

This clonotype showed up just a few times. The chain recombines TRBV5-1 with TRBJ2-1; TRBD2 matches at 9 bases. This CDR3 region has 18 residues. The junction had 11 bases not matched to a gene; V was cut back by 4 bases and J by 0 bases. CDR1 is SGHRS and CDR2 is YFSETQ in the germline V gene. For the CDR3, the DNA is TGCGCCAGCAGCCACCCTGGTGCTAGCGGGATCTCCTACAATGAGCAGTTCTTC. Translated, it gives CASSHPGASGISYNEQFF.

This clonotype was observed many times. The V call is TRBV6-1, the J call TRBJ1-2, with TRBD1 matching over 7 bases. This CDR3 region has 14 residues. Germline V gene lookup returns CDR1 MNHNS and CDR2 SASEGT. J was trimmed by 6 bases and V by 6 bases; bases with no gene match: 10. As DNA, the CDR3 is TGTGCCAGCAGCCTAGCCGGGACAGCCCATGGCTACACCTTC. Residues: CASSLAGTAHGYTF.

The chain is built from TRBV28 and TRBJ1-4; D is perhaps TRBD1 (5 bases). V dropped 6 bases and J dropped 7 bases, with 15 bases sitting between them. In germline, CDR1 is MDHEN, CDR2 SYDVKM. The CDR3 runs 14 residues. For the CDR3, the DNA is TGTGCCAGCAGCTCCCCAGGGTCGAGTGAAAAACTGTTTTTT. It encodes CASSSPGSSEKLFF. Filled out from reference TRBV28 and TRBJ1-4, the complete variable domain reads DVKVTQSSRYLVKRTGEKVFLECVQDMDHENMFWYRQDPGLGLRLIYFSYDVKMKEKGDIPEGYSVSREKKERFSLILESASTNQTSMYLCASSSPGSSEKLFFGSGTQLSVL.

The gene calls are TRBV5-1 and TRBJ2-1; D remains ambiguous. The J call could be wrong; TRBJ2-7 is a better fit for the DNA end. CDR1 and CDR2 from the germline V gene are SGHRS and YFSETQ. The CDR3 has 16 residues. The CDR3 here is CASSDSGPPVYNEQYF. The CDR3 DNA sequence: TGCGCCAGCAGCGACTCTGGGCCGCCTGTTTACAATGAGCAGTACTTC.

The chain uses TRBV12-5 and TRBJ2-3; the match to TRBD2 covers 7 bases. V shed 1 base, J shed 4 bases, and the junction held 5 bases outside the gene matches. CDR1 is LGHNT, CDR2 FRNRAP, per germline. The length of the CDR3 is 15 residues. CDR3: CASGLGGGSADTQYF. The CDR3 DNA follows: TGTGCTAGTGGTTTGGGGGGGGGTAGCGCAGATACGCAGTATTTT.

At least ten counts were recorded for this clonotype. CDR3 sequence: CASTQEGTAYNEQFF. The CDR3 bases are TGTGCCAGCACCCAAGAGGGAACAGCTTACAATGAGCAGTTCTTC. The V gene is TRBV28, the J gene TRBJ2-1, with D perhaps TRBD2 (5 bases). The CDR3 runs 15 residues. The V end was cut by 7 bases, the J end by 4 bases, with 17 bases between. CDR1 is MDHEN, CDR2 SYDVKM, per germline.

There are many counts of this clonotype. The CDR3 DNA reads TGTGCCAGCAGTCTAACCGGGGTTTCGGGCACTGAAGCTTTCTTT. This gives the protein CASSLTGVSGTEAFF. The chain uses TRBV28 and TRBJ1-1; unclear D gene. The CDR3 has 15 amino acids. The V gene lost 5 bases and the J gene lost 4 bases, with 17 bases spanning the gap. The germline V gene has CDR1 MDHEN and CDR2 SYDVKM.

This clonotype was seen many times. J is TRBJ1-6 and V is TRBV7-2; TRBD1 aligns across 11 bases. The V gene end was trimmed by 5 bases and the J gene end by 11 bases; junction bases not matched to a gene: 14. This CDR3 is 17 amino acids long. Germline CDR1 reads SGHTA; CDR2 reads FQGNSA. CDR3 bases: TGTGCCAGCAGCAACTGGTCGGACAGGGGGCAGGGGGCACCCCTCCACTTT. It translates to CASSNWSDRGQGAPLHF.

V is TRBV11-1 and J is TRBJ1-5, with D possibly being TRBD1 (5 bases). V shed 5 bases and J shed 4 bases, with 15 bases lying between them. Germline V gene data show CDR1 as SGHAT and CDR2 as FQDESV (reference sequence). The CDR3 is 15 amino acids. CDR3 bases: TGTGCCAGCAGCGCCGGGGCCGGCGGAAATCAGCCCCAGCATTTT. Protein sequence: CASSAGAGGNQPQHF.

Only a few counts were recorded for this clonotype. J is TRBJ2-1 and V is TRBV7-9; 7 nucleotides match TRBD1. Germline V gene data show CDR1 as SEHNR and CDR2 as FQNEAQ (reference sequence). Trimming cost V 6 bases and J 4 bases; bases outside gene matches: 9. This CDR3 spans 15 amino acids. Here the CDR3 DNA reads TGTGCCAGCAGTTCGCCGGGACAGTTTTACAATGAGCAGTTCTTC. Translating gives CASSSPGQFYNEQFF. Drawing the rest from reference TRBV7-9 and TRBJ2-1, the complete variable domain is DTGVSQNPRHKITKRGQNVTFRCDPISEHNRLYWYRQTLGQGPEFLTYFQNEAQLEKSRLLSDRFSAERPKGSFSTLEIQRTEQGDSAMYLCASSSPGQFYNEQFFGPGTRLTVL.

This clonotype was seen a handful of times. The chain is built from TRBV19 and TRBJ2-3, with D maybe TRBD2 (6 bases). Germline V gene lookup returns CDR1 LNHDA and CDR2 SQIVND (reference sequence). This CDR3 is built from 13 residues. V gave up 10 bases and J gave up 1 base, with 12 bases separating them. CDR3 sequence reads: CAIQGGGTDTQYF. In DNA form, the CDR3 reads TGTGCCATCCAGGGAGGTGGCACAGATACGCAGTATTTT.

This clonotype was recorded many times. J is TRBJ2-7 and V is TRBV29-1; D perhaps matches TRBD1 (6 bases). The CDR3 has 12 residues. Germline assignment: CDR1 SQVTM and CDR2 ANQGSEA. V gave up 0 bases and J gave up 5 bases, with 8 bases separating them. The CDR3 region is CSVEEDSHEQYF. The CDR3 nucleotides are TGCAGCGTTGAAGAGGACAGTCACGAGCAGTACTTC.

The chain recombines TRBV7-2 with TRBJ2-6; 9 nucleotides line up with TRBD1. Germline CDR1 reads SGHTA; CDR2 reads FQGNSA. The length of the CDR3 is 16 residues. V shed 5 bases, J shed 5 bases, and the junction held 7 bases outside the gene matches. This CDR3 reads CASSLRQGGRANVLTF. CDR3 DNA: TGTGCCAGCAGCCTAAGACAGGGGGGGAGGGCCAACGTCCTGACTTTC.

This clonotype was found many times. This chain joins TRBV6-1 and TRBJ2-7; 9 bases agree with TRBD2. V lost 5 bases and J lost 3; bases outside the gene matches: 8. This CDR3 is built from 15 residues. Germline V gene sequence: CDR1 MNHNS, CDR2 SASEGT. In nucleotides, the CDR3 is TGTGCCAGCAGTTGGGATGGTAGCGGGAGCTACGAGCAGTACTTC. Translation gives CASSWDGSGSYEQYF.

This clonotype was observed many times. The J gene is TRBJ2-7, the V gene TRBV28, with D tentatively TRBD2 (5 bases). Germline loops: CDR1 MDHEN, CDR2 SYDVKM. This CDR3 contains 14 residues. V gave up 2 bases and J gave up 2 bases, with 10 bases separating them. CDR3 nucleotide sequence: TGTGCCAGCAGTTTAGGAGGTTTACCCTACGAGCAGTACTTC. It translates to CASSLGGLPYEQYF.

This clonotype was counted a few times. This chain links TRBV20-1 with TRBJ1-3; the match to TRBD1 covers 8 bases. With 4 bases clipped from V and 4 bases from J, the junction kept 3 bases outside the gene matches. The CDR3 has 13 amino acids. Germline CDR1 DFQATT, CDR2 SNEGSKA (reference sequence). CDR3 nucleotides: TGCAGTGCTACAGGGGGCGTCGGAAACACCATATATTTT. Translation gives CSATGGVGNTIYF.

The chain uses TRBV5-1 and TRBJ2-7; D is undetermined. The CDR3 consists of 14 residues. The ends were cut back, 1 base at V and 0 bases at J, with 8 bases in the middle. Germline CDR1 reads SGHRS; CDR2 reads YFSETQ. CDR3 sequence: CASSLRPASYEQYF. The CDR3 coding sequence is TGCGCCAGCAGCTTGCGGCCAGCCTCCTACGAGCAGTACTTC.

This sequence joins TRBV15 and TRBJ2-3; 8 nucleotides line up with TRBD2. From germline, CDR1 is LNHNV and CDR2 YYDKDF (reference sequence). The J segment lost 3 bases and the V segment lost 3 bases, leaving 17 bases of the junction unmatched. The CDR3 runs to 19 residues. CDR3 sequence (DNA): TGTGCCACCAGCAGGATGCTACCTCGGAGCGGGAGACGGACAGATACGCAGTATTTT. This gives the protein CATSRMLPRSGRRTDTQYF. The entire variable domain, with the rest obtained from reference TRBV15 and TRBJ2-3, is as follows: DAMVIQNPRYQVTQFGKPVTLSCSQTLNHNVMYWYQQKSSQAPKLLFHYYDKDFNNEADTPDNFQSRRPNTSFCFLDIRSPGLGDTAMYLCATSRMLPRSGRRTDTQYFGPGTRLTVL.

At least ten counts were recorded for this clonotype. The CDR3 loop reads CASSLVPGQGRCEQYF. In DNA, the CDR3 is TGTGCCAGCAGCTTAGTGCCGGGACAGGGCCGCTGCGAGCAGTACTTC. The gene calls are TRBV7-2 and TRBJ2-7, with 9 bases lining up with TRBD1. With V trimmed by 1 base and J by 6 bases, 10 bases remained unmatched. Germline assignment: CDR1 SGHTA and CDR2 FQGNSA. This CDR3 contains 16 residues.